These 21 T cell receptor beta chains originate from one sample sequenced in a study of blood T cell repertoires in COVID-19. The method was immunoSEQ multiplex PCR; TCRdb's version includes in-frame clones alone and lacks a portion of them. The sample contains approximately 33,000 clones, roughly 87% of which appear only once. Sequencing used peripheral blood. The receptors come from a man aged 60 to 69 with COVID-19, enrolled during active disease.

This clone was observed once. The chain joins TRBV18 to TRBJ1-1; perhaps TRBD1 as D (6 bases). The CDR3 consists of 16 residues. CDR1 and CDR2 from the germline V gene are KGHSH and LQKENI. Trimming took off 6 bases at V and 3 bases at J, with 20 bases between the two ends. The CDR3 protein is CASSPGGGRLDTEAFF. The CDR3 DNA is TGTGCCAGCTCCCCGGGAGGGGGGCGTTTGGACACTGAAGCTTTCTTT.

The V call is TRBV30, the J call TRBJ2-3; D not resolved. Germline CDR1 and CDR2: GTSNPN and SVGIG (reference sequence). V lost 0 bases and J lost 5, with 12 bases in between. CDR3 length equals 14 residues. The chain's CDR3 is CAWSVLSSLDTQYF. In nucleotides, the CDR3 is TGTGCCTGGAGTGTACTAAGCAGCCTAGATACGCAGTATTTT.

V usage is TRBV12-2 and J usage is TRBJ1-5; no check of the table's D call, TRBD1, against the DNA was made. TRBV12-2 is deemed a pseudogene. The CDR3 has 18 amino acids. This chain's CDR3 is CASRLNPAGQVSNQPQHF. CDR3 DNA: TGTGCAAGTCGCCTAAACCCCGCAGGGCAGGTTAGCAATCAGCCCCAGCATTTT.

This clone was seen only a few times. The chain combines TRBV29-1 with TRBJ2-7; D not certain. Trimming stripped 6 bases from V and 0 bases from J, with 15 bases between. This CDR3 has 14 residues. Germline V gene sequence: CDR1 SQVTM, CDR2 ANQGSEA. For the CDR3, the DNA is TGCAGCGTCGCTTACAGCTTACACTCCTACGAGCAGTACTTC. Translation: CSVAYSLHSYEQYF.

The CDR3 DNA is TGTGCCGGACATCGTGTTGAGAGGAACACTGAAGCTTTCTTT. As protein: CAGHRVERNTEAFF. The V call is TRBV30, the J call TRBJ1-1; the D gene is possibly TRBD1 (5 bases). This CDR3 contains 14 residues. V lost 8 bases to trimming and J lost 1 base, with 17 bases between them. Per the germline V gene, CDR1 is GTSNPN and CDR2 is SVGIG (reference sequence).

The chain's CDR3 is CASSDREVAFF. As DNA, the CDR3 is TGTGCCAGTTCGGACAGGGAGGTAGCTTTCTTT. This rearrangement joins TRBV18 to TRBJ1-1; 8 bases line up with TRBD1. J lost 10 bases, V lost 9 bases, and 7 bases had no gene match. The CDR3 runs 11 residues. CDR1 is KGHSH and CDR2 is LQKENI in the germline V gene.

The chain joins TRBV7-2 to TRBJ1-4; no firm D call. Germline V CDR1 and CDR2: SGHTA, FQGNSA. Trimming cost V 1 base and J 8 bases, with 14 bases left between them. The CDR3 loop spans 15 amino acids. The CDR3 DNA follows: TGTGCCAGCAGCTTAGTAGGCGGTGGTGAGGAAAAACTGTTTTTT. Its protein product is CASSLVGGGEEKLFF.

The chain uses TRBV11-2 and TRBJ2-7; 7 bases align to TRBD1. The CDR3 is 16 amino acids. V lost 5 bases and J lost 6; bases outside the gene matches: 16. Germline values: CDR1 SGHAT, CDR2 FQNNGV. CDR3 residues: CASSPRRTYSGGEQYF. The CDR3 nucleotides are TGTGCCAGCAGCCCCCGTCGGACTTATTCAGGGGGCGAGCAGTACTTC.

V usage is TRBV6-5 and J usage is TRBJ1-2; 11 nucleotides align to TRBD1. Germline V CDR1 and CDR2: MNHEY, SVGAGI. J was trimmed by 6 bases and V by 6 bases; bases with no gene match: 6. CDR3 length: 14 amino acids. The CDR3 sequence is CASRRDRGDDGYTF. In DNA form, the CDR3 reads TGTGCCAGCAGAAGGGACAGGGGGGACGATGGCTACACCTTC.

CDR3 nucleotide sequence: TGCGCCAGCAGCCCGGGACTAGCGTGGGAGCAGTACTTC. Translation gives CASSPGLAWEQYF. The chain joins TRBV5-1 to TRBJ2-7; 10 nucleotides match TRBD2. Germline assignment: CDR1 SGHRS and CDR2 YFSETQ. J gave up 7 bases and V 4 bases, and 5 bases lay outside the gene matches. The CDR3 has 13 residues.

This chain connects TRBV11-2 to TRBJ2-7; 11 nucleotides match TRBD2. This CDR3 is built from 15 residues. V was pared by 6 bases and J by 6 bases, with 10 bases of the junction left unmatched. Per germline, CDR1 SGHAT and CDR2 FQNNGV. CDR3 DNA: TGTGCCAGCAGACTGGGACTAGCGGACAGGGGCGAGCAGTACTTC. Translating gives CASRLGLADRGEQYF.

The gene calls are TRBV6-2 or TRBV6-3 and TRBJ1-5; the match to TRBD1 covers 9 bases. CDR1 and CDR2 from the germline V gene are MNHEY and SVGEGT. Trimming took 5 bases from V and 5 from J; bases not matched to a gene: 7. The CDR3 is 15 amino acids. The CDR3 here is CASSSGQGLYQPQHF. The CDR3 DNA reads TGTGCCAGCAGTAGCGGACAGGGGCTTTATCAGCCCCAGCATTTT.

The rearrangement links TRBV5-6 to TRBJ2-7; possible D gene TRBD1, 6 bases. The CDR3 has 15 amino acids. CDR1 is SGHDT and CDR2 is YYEEEE in the germline V gene. V lost 3 bases, J lost 2 bases, and 15 bases lay in between. The CDR3 sequence: CASSSADRTTYEQYF. The CDR3 DNA follows: TGTGCCAGCAGCTCAGCGGACAGAACCACCTACGAGCAGTACTTC.

V gene TRBV6-2 or TRBV6-3 combines with J gene TRBJ2-2, with a tentative D call TRBD1 (5 bases). Germline V gives CDR1 MNHEY, CDR2 SVGEGT. The CDR3 has 16 amino acids. V was cut by 6 bases and J by 1 base, with 15 bases left in between. CDR3 sequence: CASSPYIGQNTGELFF. CDR3 nucleotide sequence: TGTGCCAGCAGCCCCTATATTGGACAGAACACCGGGGAGCTGTTTTTT.

The V call is TRBV10-1, the J call TRBJ2-2; no clear D gene. CDR1 and CDR2 from the germline V gene are WNHNN and SYGVQD (reference sequence). V lost 9 bases and J 1 base, leaving 6 bases between the germline ends. The CDR3 runs to 12 residues. CDR3 in DNA: TGCGCCAGTAGTCGGAACACCGGGGAGCTGTTTTTT. Amino acid sequence: CASSRNTGELFF.

The CDR3 DNA sequence: TGTGCCACTGCGGCAGGGGGGCGTGAAAAACTGTTTTTT. This gives the protein CATAAGGREKLFF. This chain joins TRBV28 and TRBJ1-4, with 7 bases matching TRBD1. The CDR3 length is 13 residues. Looked up from germline, CDR1 is MDHEN and CDR2 is SYDVKM. Losses at the gene ends were 10 bases for V and 7 bases for J; bases not matched to a gene: 9.

The chain has TRBV27 and TRBJ2-5; 13 nucleotides agree with TRBD2. V dropped 4 bases and J dropped 7; count of bases not matched to a gene: 6. The CDR3 is 15 amino acids. Germline values: CDR1 MNHEY, CDR2 SMNVEV (reference sequence). This CDR3 reads CASSSTWTSGGTQYF. The CDR3, as DNA: TGTGCCAGCAGTTCTACCTGGACTAGCGGGGGGACCCAGTACTTC.

The rearrangement joins TRBV7-9 to TRBJ1-6, with a possible D match to TRBD1 (5 bases). Germline V gene lookup returns CDR1 SEHNR and CDR2 FQNEAQ (reference sequence). V shed 5 bases and J shed 8 bases, with 16 bases lying between them. The CDR3 totals 15 residues. The CDR3 DNA reads as TGTGCCAGCAGCCCGGGGGTGGTATTGTATTCACCCCTCCACTTT. As protein: CASSPGVVLYSPLHF. Full variable domain (missing parts from reference TRBV7-9 and TRBJ1-6): DTGVSQNPRHKITKRGQNVTFRCDPISEHNRLYWYRQTLGQGPEFLTYFQNEAQLEKSRLLSDRFSAERPKGSFSTLEIQRTEQGDSAMYLCASSPGVVLYSPLHFGNGTRLTVT.

The V and J genes are TRBV7-2 and TRBJ1-6; TRBD1 agrees at 8 bases. This CDR3 region has 14 residues. Germline-derived CDR1 and CDR2 are SGHTA and FQGNSA. After removal of 5 bases from V and 7 bases from J, the junction contained 4 bases not matched to a gene. The CDR3 here is CASSPDRGNSPLHF. CDR3 nucleotide sequence: TGTGCCAGCAGCCCCGACAGGGGAAATTCACCCCTCCACTTT. The complete variable domain, with remaining parts taken from reference TRBV7-2 and TRBJ1-6, reads GAGVSQSPSNKVTEKGKDVELRCDPISGHTALYWYRQSLGQGLEFLIYFQGNSAPDKSGLPSDRFSAERTGGSVSTLTIQRTQQEDSAVYLCASSPDRGNSPLHFGNGTRLTVT.

The chain joins TRBV19 to TRBJ1-5; unclear D gene. The CDR3 runs 14 residues. Trimming removed 6 bases from V and 9 bases from J, with 18 bases in between. CDR1 and CDR2 (germline): LNHDA, SQIVND (reference sequence). In nucleotides, the CDR3 is TGTGCCAGTAGCTCGAGGGCTGTAGTTTGGCCCCAGCATTTT. Protein product: CASSSRAVVWPQHF.

The gene calls are TRBV5-1 and TRBJ2-7; the match to TRBD2 covers 8 bases. Germline V lookup: CDR1 SGHRS, CDR2 YFSETQ. V lost 6 bases, J lost 2 bases, and 7 bases stayed unmatched. CDR3 length: 14 amino acids. The CDR3 here is CASTLAGGTYEQYF. The CDR3 DNA follows: TGCGCCAGCACTCTAGCGGGTGGTACCTACGAGCAGTACTTC. The variable domain in full, with the rest retrieved from reference TRBV5-1 and TRBJ2-7, is KAGVTQTPRYLIKTRGQQVTLSCSPISGHRSVSWYQQTPGQGLQFLFEYFSETQRNKGNFPGRFSGRQFSNSRSEMNVSTLELGDSALYLCASTLAGGTYEQYFGPGTRLTVT.